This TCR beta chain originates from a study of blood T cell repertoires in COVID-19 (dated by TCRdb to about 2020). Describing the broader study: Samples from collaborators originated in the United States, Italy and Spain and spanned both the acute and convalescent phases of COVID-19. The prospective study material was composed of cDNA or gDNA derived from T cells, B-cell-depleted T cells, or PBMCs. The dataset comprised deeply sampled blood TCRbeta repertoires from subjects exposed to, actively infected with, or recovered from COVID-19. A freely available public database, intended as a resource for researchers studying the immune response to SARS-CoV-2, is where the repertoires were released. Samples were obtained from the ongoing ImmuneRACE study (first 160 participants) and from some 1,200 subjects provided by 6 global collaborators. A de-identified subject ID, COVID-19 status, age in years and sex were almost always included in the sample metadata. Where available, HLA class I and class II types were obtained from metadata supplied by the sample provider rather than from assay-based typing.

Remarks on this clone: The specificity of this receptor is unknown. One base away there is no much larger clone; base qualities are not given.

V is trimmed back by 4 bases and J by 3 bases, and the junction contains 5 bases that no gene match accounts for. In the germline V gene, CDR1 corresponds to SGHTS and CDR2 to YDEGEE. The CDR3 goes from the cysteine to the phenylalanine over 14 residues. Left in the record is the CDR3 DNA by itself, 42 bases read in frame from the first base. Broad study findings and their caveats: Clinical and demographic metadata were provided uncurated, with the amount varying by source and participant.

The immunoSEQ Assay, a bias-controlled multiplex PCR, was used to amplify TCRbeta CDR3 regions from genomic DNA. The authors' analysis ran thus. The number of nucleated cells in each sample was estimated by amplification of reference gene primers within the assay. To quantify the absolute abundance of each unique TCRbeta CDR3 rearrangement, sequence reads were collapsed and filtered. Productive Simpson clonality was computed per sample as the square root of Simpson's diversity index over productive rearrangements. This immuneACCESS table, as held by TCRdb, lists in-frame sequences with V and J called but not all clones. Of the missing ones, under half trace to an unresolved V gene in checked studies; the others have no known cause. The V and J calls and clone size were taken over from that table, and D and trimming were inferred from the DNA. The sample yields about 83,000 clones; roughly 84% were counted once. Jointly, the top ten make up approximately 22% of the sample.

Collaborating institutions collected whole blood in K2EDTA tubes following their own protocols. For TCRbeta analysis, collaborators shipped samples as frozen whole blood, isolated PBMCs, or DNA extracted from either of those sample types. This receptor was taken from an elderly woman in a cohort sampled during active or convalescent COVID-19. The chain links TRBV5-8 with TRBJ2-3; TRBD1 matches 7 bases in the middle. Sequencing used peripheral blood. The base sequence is TGTGCCAGCAGCCCGGGACAGCTAACAGATACGCAGTATTTT. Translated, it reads CASSPGQLTDTQYF.